This TCR beta chain was identified during a study of blood T cells in healthy people across ages. The overall study: About one barcoded beta molecule per two T cells was captured by template switching.

Primers used in a second PCR of about 7 to 12 cycles were a sample-barcoded 5' primer and a J-beta primer mix. MiXCR, applied by TCRdb to the 5' RACE reads, yields one record per CDR3 protein. The top ten clones hold roughly 30% of a sample with about 290,000 distinct CDR3 sequences, less than 30% of them seen once. This clonotype was seen more than once but under ten times. The origin of this receptor is an older woman in good health. The sequenced sample was blood.

The CDR3 DNA sequence: TGTGCCAGCGCAAGATGGTATGGCTACACCTTC. Protein: CASARWYGYTF. The chain links TRBV12-3 or TRBV12-4 to TRBJ1-2; D remains ambiguous. With 8 bases removed from V and 5 bases from J, the gap between germline ends came to 9 bases. This CDR3 has 11 amino acids.